Presented here are 5 T cell receptor beta chains from one specimen sequenced in a study of T cells after yellow fever vaccination. TCRdb re-called the 5' RACE reads through MiXCR, storing one row per CDR3 protein. Of more than 65,000 distinct CDR3 sequences listed, approximately 5.9% are singletons. This material consisted of CD4+ T cells sorted from PBMCs, taken less than 16 days after the first yellow fever vaccination. The receptors come from a man between 18 and 29 years old who received the YFV17D yellow fever vaccine.

There are many counts of this clonotype. The chain employs TRBV6-5 and TRBJ1-2; 10 bases fit TRBD1. The CDR3 extends over 15 amino acids. V gave up 0 bases and J gave up 8 bases; unmatched junction bases: 6. The germline gives CDR1 MNHEY, CDR2 SVGAGI. The CDR3 DNA follows: TGTGCCAGCAGTTACTCGGGACAGGGGTGGGGCGGCTACACCTTC. Translated: CASSYSGQGWGGYTF.

This clonotype was detected ten times or more. The V gene is TRBV29-1, the J gene TRBJ2-4; 8 nucleotides align to TRBD1. Germline CDR1 SQVTM, CDR2 ANQGSEA. This CDR3 comprises 11 residues. With 6 bases clipped from V and 8 bases from J, the junction kept 3 bases outside the gene matches. This CDR3 reads CSVRQGHIQYF. The CDR3, as DNA: TGCAGCGTACGACAGGGGCACATTCAGTACTTC.

This clonotype showed up many times. The chain combines TRBV20-1 with TRBJ1-1; D is perhaps TRBD1 (5 bases). The CDR3 is 16 amino acids. Germline values: CDR1 DFQATT, CDR2 SNEGSKA (reference sequence). Trimming took 2 bases from V and 2 from J, leaving 18 bases between them. The DNA for the CDR3 is TGCAGTGCTAGACTCCCCTTGACAGATCTCAACACTGAAGCTTTCTTT. Its protein is CSARLPLTDLNTEAFF.

This clonotype was seen many times. V usage is TRBV29-1 and J usage is TRBJ1-1; D is unresolved. Germline CDR1 is SQVTM and CDR2 is ANQGSEA. There are 11 residues in the CDR3. The germline V and J ends were trimmed by 7 bases and 1 base, with 7 bases remaining between them. For the CDR3, the DNA is TGCAGCGCCAAGGGGAACACTGAAGCTTTCTTT. This encodes CSAKGNTEAFF.

The sample holds many counts of this clonotype. The chain recombines TRBV21-1 with TRBJ2-5; the table calls TRBD1, which could not be checked here. TRBV21-1 is marked as a pseudogene. The CDR3 has 13 amino acids. CDR3 protein: CASYLGGVKTQYF. CDR3 DNA sequence: TGTGCCAGCTACTTAGGGGGGGTAAAGACCCAGTACTTC.